What follows describes a single TCR beta chain. The data belong to a study of preoperative IRX-2 immunotherapy in early breast cancer. Here immunoSEQ multiplex PCR was the method, and the copy in TCRdb shows in-frame clones only, minus some. The sample records around 35,000 clones, about 95% being singletons. The CDR3 consists of 14 residues. Germline assignment: CDR1 KGHSH and CDR2 LQKENI. V lost 5 bases to trimming and J lost 5 bases, with 14 bases between them. The treatment denotes: preoperative locoregional IRX-2 cytokine immunotherapy. Patients received preoperative, locoregional IRX-2 cytokine immunotherapy in a phase Ib study.

This rearrangement joins TRBV18 to TRBJ2-3; D gene unclear. This sample was obtained from a patient treated with IRX-2 immunotherapy. The sequence was obtained from a human donor with breast cancer. The CDR3 sequence: CASSIHTDGDTQYF. The CDR3 coding sequence is TGTGCCAGCTCAATACATACGGACGGAGATACGCAGTATTTT.